The rows below give T cell receptor beta chains drawn from one sample of a study of blood T cell repertoires in COVID-19. The data were produced by immunoSEQ multiplex PCR, yet TCRdb's version contains in-frame clones alone and is incomplete. The repertoire holds under 150,000 clones, with around 84% as singletons. What was sequenced was peripheral blood. The receptors were gathered from a human donor in a cohort sampled during active COVID-19. Both conserved end residues are part of each CDR3. The D gene is left open where the match is weak. Rows may omit the clone size; those that give it use once, few, many or a size class.

NA | TRBJ2-3 | TRBV3-1/TRBV3-2 | TRBD2 | TGTGCCAGCAGCCAGCGGGGGGGCGTCGATACGCAGTATTTT | CASSQRGGVDTQYF
NA | TRBJ2-3 | TRBV28 | TRBD2 | TGTGCCAGCAGTTCACCACGAGGACTAGCGGGGAACGGTCTTGATACGCAGTATTTT | CASSSPRGLAGNGLDTQYF
few | TRBJ1-2 | TRBV4-2 | NA | TGTGCCAGCAGCCATGGTGGGAGTGGCTACACCTTC | CASSHGGSGYTF
NA | TRBJ1-1 | TRBV7-9 | NA | TGTGCCAGCAGCTCCGGCCCCCTACTAGAATCCTTCTTT | CASSSGPLLESFF
NA | TRBJ1-2 | TRBV9 | NA | TGTGCCAGCAGCGTAGGATCAGGGATCTCTCGTGGCTACACCTTC | CASSVGSGISRGYTF
NA | TRBJ1-1 | TRBV19 | TRBD1 | TGTGCCAGTAGTATTGCCGGGACAGGCCTGGCTGAAGCTTTCTTT | CASSIAGTGLAEAFF
once | TRBJ1-6 | TRBV13 | NA | TGTGCCAGCAGCCTCCGCGGCGGTAAACCCCTCCACTTT | CASSLRGGKPLHF
NA | TRBJ2-2 | TRBV2 | NA | TGTGCCAGCAGTGCAATCAGGTCGGACACCGGGGAGCTGTTTTTT | CASSAIRSDTGELFF
NA | TRBJ1-4 | TRBV10-3 | NA | TGTGCCATCAGTGAGCCGGCCGGGAAACCTAATGAAAAACTGTTTTTT | CAISEPAGKPNEKLFF
once | TRBJ2-7 | TRBV7-9 | TRBD2 | TGTGCCAGCAGTCCTCGGGACTATGCTTCCTACGAGCAGTACTTC | CASSPRDYASYEQYF
NA | TRBJ1-3 | TRBV14 | TRBD1 | TGTGCCAGCAGCCCTTCCACCGGGACAGCCTTTTCTGGAAACACCATATATTTT | CASSPSTGTAFSGNTIYF
NA | TRBJ1-2 | TRBV9 | NA | TGTGCCAGCAGCTTCTCGGGGGGGGCTGGCTACACCTTC | CASSFSGGAGYTF
NA | TRBJ2-2 | TRBV5-4 | NA | TGTGCCAGCAGCTTGGGGAGGGGCACCGGGGAGCTGTTTTTT | CASSLGRGTGELFF
NA | TRBJ1-3 | TRBV5-6 | NA | TGTGCCAGCAGTCGACAGAGATCTGGAAACACCATATATTTT | CASSRQRSGNTIYF
NA | TRBJ1-6 | TRBV4-2 | TRBD1 | TGTGCCAGCAGCCAAGAGTGGGACAGATCTTCACCCCTCCACTTT | CASSQEWDRSSPLHF
NA | TRBJ2-7 | TRBV3-1/TRBV3-2 | TRBD2 | TGTGCCAGCAGCGCGACTAGCGGTTTCTCCTACGAGCAGTACTTC | CASSATSGFSYEQYF
once | TRBJ1-1 | TRBV15 | NA | TGTGCCACCAGCAGAGATCAAGGACAGAACACTGAAGCTTTCTTT | CATSRDQGQNTEAFF
NA | TRBJ2-1 | TRBV30 | NA | TGTGCCTGGAGTGCAGGAGTAGGAGGGGTCGATGAGCAGTTCTTC | CAWSAGVGGVDEQFF
NA | TRBJ1-1 | TRBV7-8 | NA | TGTGCCAGCAGCTTTCCACAGAACACTGAAGCTTTCTTT | CASSFPQNTEAFF
NA | TRBJ2-5 | TRBV10-3 | NA | TGTGCCATCAGTGGTAGCGGAGAGGGGACCCAGTACTTC | CAISGSGEGTQYF
NA | TRBJ2-7 | TRBV19 | TRBD1 | TGTGCCAGTAGTCGACAGGGAAGGAAGACCCTCTACGAGCAGTACTTC | CASSRQGRKTLYEQYF
NA | TRBJ1-2 | TRBV4-3 | NA | TGCGCCAGCAGCCAAGAGGTTTCTACCAACTATGGCTACACCTTC | CASSQEVSTNYGYTF
NA | TRBJ2-7 | TRBV2 | TRBD1 | TGTGCCAGCAGTGAACGTGGACAGGGACCGCAAGTTGAGTACTTC | CASSERGQGPQVEYF
NA | TRBJ2-5 | TRBV3-1/TRBV3-2 | TRBD1 | TGTGCCAGCAGCCCGCCACGGGACAGGTTAGAGACCCAGTACTTC | CASSPPRDRLETQYF
once | TRBJ2-7 | TRBV27 | TRBD2 | TGTGCCAGCCGCAAGGGACTAGCGGGGGGGCTATCGGACGAGCAGTACTTC | CASRKGLAGGLSDEQYF
NA | TRBJ1-4 | TRBV11-2 | TRBD1 | TGTGCCAGCAGCTCATCCTACAGGGGGCTGAGTGAAAAACTGTTTTTT | CASSSSYRGLSEKLFF
NA | TRBJ2-7 | TRBV5-1 | NA | TGCGCCAGCAGCTGGGGGGACCACGTCGAGCAGTACTTC | CASSWGDHVEQYF
NA | TRBJ2-7 | TRBV10-2 | TRBD1 | TGCGCCAGCAGAACCCAGGGACAGGGAGGGACCTACGAGCAGTACTTC | CASRTQGQGGTYEQYF